This T cell receptor beta chain was recovered during a study of blood T cell repertoires in COVID-19 (dated by TCRdb to about 2020). Study-level background: The collaborator samples originated in the United States, Italy and Spain and spanned the acute and convalescent phases of COVID-19. The prospective study material was composed of cDNA or gDNA derived from T cells, B-cell-depleted T cells, or PBMCs. The repertoires were made available in a free public database intended to serve as a resource for research on the immune response to SARS-CoV-2. Deeply sampled blood TCRbeta repertoires from subjects exposed to, actively infected with, or recovered from COVID-19 were included in the dataset. The samples were drawn from the first 160 participants of the ongoing ImmuneRACE study and from under 1,500 subjects provided by 6 global collaborators. HLA class I and class II types, where available, came from metadata supplied by the sample provider rather than from assay-based typing. Nearly every sample came with metadata listing a de-identified subject ID, COVID-19 status, age in years and sex.

Collaborating institutions collected whole blood in K2EDTA tubes following their own protocols. Collaborator samples were shipped for TCRbeta analysis as frozen whole blood, isolated PBMCs, or DNA extracted from either sample type. TCRbeta CDR3 regions were amplified from genomic DNA by means of the immunoSEQ Assay, a bias-controlled multiplex PCR. From the authors' description of their analysis: The number of nucleated cells in each sample was estimated from the amplification of reference gene primers within the assay. To quantify the absolute abundance of each unique TCRbeta CDR3 rearrangement, sequence reads were collapsed and filtered. For each sample, productive Simpson clonality was calculated as the square root of Simpson's diversity index over productive rearrangements. Entries here come from immuneACCESS through TCRdb and include only in-frame sequences with V and J called. Some clones fail to appear in such tables; in the studies checked, an unresolved V gene covers under half of the shortfall, and the cause of the remainder is unknown. Clone size and the V and J calls come from that table; the DNA yielded D and trimming. The sample has about 220,000 clones on record, over 75% of them singletons. 1.5% to 2% of the sample is held by the ten biggest clonotypes.

On this clone: The specificity of this receptor is unknown. Base qualities are not provided; no much larger clone lies one nucleotide away.

The paper's findings and limits, for the study overall: The quantity of clinical and demographic metadata differed by source and by participant and was supplied without curation.

From the cysteine up to the phenylalanine, the CDR3 has a length of 16 residues. The retained sequence is limited to the CDR3, 48 bases, with the frame set at the first base. The CDR1 and CDR2 encoded by the germline V gene are SGHVS and FQNEAQ. Ends trimmed: V by 5 bases, J by 1 base; bases unmatched to a gene: 6. The chain employs TRBV7-8 and TRBJ2-2, with 8 bases matching TRBD2. Sequencing used peripheral blood. The source of this sequence is a man aged 35-49 years with active or convalescent COVID-19. This receptor carries the CDR3 CASSPRTSLNTGELFF. The nucleotides read TGTGCCAGCAGCCCCCGGACTAGCCTGAACACCGGGGAGCTGTTTTTT.